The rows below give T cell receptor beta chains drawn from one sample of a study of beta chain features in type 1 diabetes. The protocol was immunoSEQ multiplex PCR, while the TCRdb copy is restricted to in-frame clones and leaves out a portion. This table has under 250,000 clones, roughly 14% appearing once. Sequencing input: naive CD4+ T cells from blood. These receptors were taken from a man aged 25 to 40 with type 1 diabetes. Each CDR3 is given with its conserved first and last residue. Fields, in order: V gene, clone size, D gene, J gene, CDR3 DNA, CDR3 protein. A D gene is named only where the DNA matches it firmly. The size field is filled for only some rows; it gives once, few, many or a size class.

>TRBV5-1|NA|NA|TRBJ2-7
TGCGCCAGCAGCACGGCCGACACGTCCTACGAGCAGTACTTC
CASSTADTSYEQYF
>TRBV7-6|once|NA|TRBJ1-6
TGTGCCAGCAGCTCCGACAATGGGTCCCTCCACTTT
CASSSDNGSLHF
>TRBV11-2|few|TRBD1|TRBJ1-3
TGTGCCACCCGGGGGACGACAGGGCGAGACACCATATATTTT
CATRGTTGRDTIYF
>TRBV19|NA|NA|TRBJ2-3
TGTGCCAGTAGTCAGGGGTACACAGATACGCAGTATTTT
CASSQGYTDTQYF
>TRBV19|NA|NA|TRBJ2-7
TGTGCCAGTAGTATATCCCCCCGCTACGAGCAGTACTTC
CASSISPRYEQYF
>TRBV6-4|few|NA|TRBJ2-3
TGTGCCAGCAGCCCCCGAACTAGCTCTCTAAGCACAGATACGCAGTATTTT
CASSPRTSSLSTDTQYF
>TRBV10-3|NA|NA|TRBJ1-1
TGTGCCATCAGTGAGGCGGGAGGGAACACTGAAGCTTTCTTT
CAISEAGGNTEAFF
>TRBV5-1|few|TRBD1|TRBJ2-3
TGCGCCAGCAGCTGGGGACAGGGGTTCACAGATACGCAGTATTTT
CASSWGQGFTDTQYF
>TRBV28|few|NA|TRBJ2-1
TGTGCCAGCAGTAACCCAGAAACCTACAATGAGCAGTTCTTC
CASSNPETYNEQFF
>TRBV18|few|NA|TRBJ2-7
TGTGCCAGCTCACCAGACAAAAGCTCCTACGAGCAGTACTTC
CASSPDKSSYEQYF
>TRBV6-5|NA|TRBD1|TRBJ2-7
TGTGCCAGCAGCCGAGGTACAGGGGCTTACGAGCAGTACTTC
CASSRGTGAYEQYF
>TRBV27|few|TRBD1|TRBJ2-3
TGTGCCAGCAGATGGACCGGGACAGGGGGTATCCCTAGCACAGATACGCAGTATTTT
CASRWTGTGGIPSTDTQYF
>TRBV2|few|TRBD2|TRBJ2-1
TGTGCCAGCAGACCGGGACTAGCGGAAAGCTCCTACAATGAGCAGTTCTTC
CASRPGLAESSYNEQFF
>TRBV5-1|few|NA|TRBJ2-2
TGCGCCAGCAGGGGGGGATTCGCGAACACCGGGGAGCTGTTTTTT
CASRGGFANTGELFF
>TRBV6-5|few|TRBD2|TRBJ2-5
TGTGCCAGCACTGGCGGGGGGTTGGGGGAGACCCAGTACTTC
CASTGGGLGETQYF
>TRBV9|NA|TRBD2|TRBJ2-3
TGTGCCAGCAGCGACTTAGCGGGAGGGCTCGCAGATACGCAGTATTTT
CASSDLAGGLADTQYF
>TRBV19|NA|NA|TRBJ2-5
TGTGCCAGTAGTATAGATGGGGAGGCCGGAGGTGAGACCCAGTACTTC
CASSIDGEAGGETQYF
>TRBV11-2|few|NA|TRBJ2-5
TGTGCCAGCAGCTACTCAGGGGTACGAGAGACCCAGTACTTC
CASSYSGVRETQYF
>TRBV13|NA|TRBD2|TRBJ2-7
TGTGCCAGCAGCTCATCGGGACTAGCGGGGGGGAGGAATTCCCACGAGCAGTACTTC
CASSSSGLAGGRNSHEQYF
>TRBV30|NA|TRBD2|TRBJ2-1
TGTGCCTGGAGTGTGGGACTAGCGGGACTTGTGGATGAGCAGTTCTTC
CAWSVGLAGLVDEQFF
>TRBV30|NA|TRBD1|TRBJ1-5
TGTGCCTGGCAGACAGGGAGCAGGGGCAATCAGCCCCAGCATTTT
CAWQTGSRGNQPQHF
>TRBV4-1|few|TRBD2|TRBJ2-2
TGCGCCAGCAGCCAATCTAGCGGGAACACCGGGGAGCTGTTTTTT
CASSQSSGNTGELFF
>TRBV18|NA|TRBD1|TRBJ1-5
TGTGCCAGCTCTCAAGGACAGGGGGCTCGGGGGCAGCCCCAGCATTTT
CASSQGQGARGQPQHF
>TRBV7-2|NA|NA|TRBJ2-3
TGTGCCAGCAGCTTAGCGATTACAGGCACAGATACGCAGTATTTT
CASSLAITGTDTQYF
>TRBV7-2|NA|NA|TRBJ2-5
TGTGCCAGCAGCTTAGGGCAGACCCAGTACTTC
CASSLGQTQYF
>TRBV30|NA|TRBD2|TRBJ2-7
TGTGCCTGGAGCGCTAGCGGGGGCATCTACGAGCAGTACTTC
CAWSASGGIYEQYF
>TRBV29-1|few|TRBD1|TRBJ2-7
TGCAGCGTTAACAGGGGGTCCTACGAGCAGTACTTC
CSVNRGSYEQYF
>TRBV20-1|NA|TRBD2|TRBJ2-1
TGCAGGGGACTAGCTAAAAATGAGCAGTTCTTC
CRGLAKNEQFF
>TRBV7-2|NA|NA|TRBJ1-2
TGTGCCAGCAGCTTAGGGGGCCAGGGTGGTGGCTACACCTTC
CASSLGGQGGGYTF
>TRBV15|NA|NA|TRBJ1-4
TGTGCCACCAGTAGCCAAGGGGCGGCAACTAATGAAAAACTGTTTTTT
CATSSQGAATNEKLFF
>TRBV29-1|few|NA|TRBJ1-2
TGCAGCGTTGAAGAGAGGGTGGGCTACACCTTC
CSVEERVGYTF
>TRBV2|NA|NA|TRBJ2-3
TGTGCCAGCAGCAAAACCGGGGGTACAGATACGCAGTATTTT
CASSKTGGTDTQYF
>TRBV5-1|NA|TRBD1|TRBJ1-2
TGCGCCAGCACAACAGGGGGAGACTCTAGCGGCTACACCTTC
CASTTGGDSSGYTF
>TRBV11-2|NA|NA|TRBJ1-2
TGTGCCAGCAGCTTAGTCACAGGTGGTGGCTACACCTTC
CASSLVTGGGYTF
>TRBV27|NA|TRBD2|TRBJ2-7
TGTGCCAGCAGTTTATTAGCGGGATTGGGGGAGGACGAGCAGTACTTC
CASSLLAGLGEDEQYF
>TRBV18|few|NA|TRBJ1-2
TGTGCCAGCCTTGACACGACGAACTATGGCTACACCTTC
CASLDTTNYGYTF
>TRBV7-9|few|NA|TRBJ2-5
TGTGCCAGCAGCTTAAGAGGGTCAGAGACCCAGTACTTC
CASSLRGSETQYF
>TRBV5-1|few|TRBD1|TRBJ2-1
TGCGCCAGCAGCTTAGGGGACAGGGAGGACAATGAGCAGTTCTTC
CASSLGDREDNEQFF
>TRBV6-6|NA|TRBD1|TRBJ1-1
TGTGCCAGCAGTTACCCGACAGGGCGAACCCCCTTTGAAGCTTTCTTT
CASSYPTGRTPFEAFF
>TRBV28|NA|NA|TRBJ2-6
TGTGCCAGCAGAAAACGGGGCTCTGGGGCCAACGTCCTGACTTTC
CASRKRGSGANVLTF
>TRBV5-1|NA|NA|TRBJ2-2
TGCGCCAGCAGCGGTCAGGGAAGGAGCACCGGGGAGCTGTTTTTT
CASSGQGRSTGELFF
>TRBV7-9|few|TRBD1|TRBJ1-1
TGTGCCAGCAGCCCGGACAGGGAAGGGACTGAAGCTTTCTTT
CASSPDREGTEAFF
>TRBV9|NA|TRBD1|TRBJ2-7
TGTGCCAGCAGCGTAGACACAGGGGGCCCCTACGAGCAGTACTTC
CASSVDTGGPYEQYF
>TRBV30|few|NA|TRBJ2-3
TGTGCCTGGAGTGCCGGGACTTCTAGCACAGATACGCAGTATTTT
CAWSAGTSSTDTQYF
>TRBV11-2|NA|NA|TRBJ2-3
TGTGCCAGCAGCCCCCGGGAGAGGGTGGGAACAGATACGCAGTATTTT
CASSPRERVGTDTQYF
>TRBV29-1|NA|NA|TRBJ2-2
TGCAGCGCATCCAGGGGTCTGAACACCGGGGAGCTGTTTTTT
CSASRGLNTGELFF
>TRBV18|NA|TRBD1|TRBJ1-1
TGTGCCAGCTCCCGGGACAGTTCTAACACTGAAGCTTTCTTT
CASSRDSSNTEAFF
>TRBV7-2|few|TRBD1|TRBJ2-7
TGTGCCAGCAGCTTAGGGCCAGGGGGTCCATACGAGCAGTACTTC
CASSLGPGGPYEQYF
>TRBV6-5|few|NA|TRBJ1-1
TGTGCCAGCAGTTACTCGGAACAGAAATTGAACACTGAAGCTTTCTTT
CASSYSEQKLNTEAFF
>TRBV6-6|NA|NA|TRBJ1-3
TGTGCCAGCAGTTCCCAGGGCTGGGGAAACACCATATATTTT
CASSSQGWGNTIYF